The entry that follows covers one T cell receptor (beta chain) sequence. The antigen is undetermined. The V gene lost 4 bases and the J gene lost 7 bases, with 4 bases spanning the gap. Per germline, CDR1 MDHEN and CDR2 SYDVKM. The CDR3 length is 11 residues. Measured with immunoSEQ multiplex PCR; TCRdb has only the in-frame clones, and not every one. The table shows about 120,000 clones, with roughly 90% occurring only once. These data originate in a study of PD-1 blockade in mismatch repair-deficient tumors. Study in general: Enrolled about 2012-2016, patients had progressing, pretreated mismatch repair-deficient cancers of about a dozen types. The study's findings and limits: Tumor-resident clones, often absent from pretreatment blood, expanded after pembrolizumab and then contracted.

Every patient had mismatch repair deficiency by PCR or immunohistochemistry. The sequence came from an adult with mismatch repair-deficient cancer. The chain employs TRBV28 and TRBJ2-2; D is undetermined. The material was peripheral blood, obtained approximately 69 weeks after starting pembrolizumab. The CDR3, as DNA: TGTGCCAGCAGTTGGGACGGGGAGCTGTTTTTT. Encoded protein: CASSWDGELFF.